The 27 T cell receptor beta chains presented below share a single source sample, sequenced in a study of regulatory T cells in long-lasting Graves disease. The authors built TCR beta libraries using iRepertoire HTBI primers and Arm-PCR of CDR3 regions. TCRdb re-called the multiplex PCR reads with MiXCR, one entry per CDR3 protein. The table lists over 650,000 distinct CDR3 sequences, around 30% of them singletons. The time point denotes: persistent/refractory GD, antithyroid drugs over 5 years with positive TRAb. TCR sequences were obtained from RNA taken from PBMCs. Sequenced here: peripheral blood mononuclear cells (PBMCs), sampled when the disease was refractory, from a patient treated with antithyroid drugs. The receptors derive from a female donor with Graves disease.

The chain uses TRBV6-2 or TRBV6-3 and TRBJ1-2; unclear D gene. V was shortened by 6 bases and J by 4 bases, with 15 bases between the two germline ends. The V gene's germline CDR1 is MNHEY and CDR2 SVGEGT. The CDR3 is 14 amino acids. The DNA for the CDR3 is TGTGCCAGCAGGGCCACGGGGTCGGGCTATGGCTACACCTTC. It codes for CASRATGSGYGYTF.

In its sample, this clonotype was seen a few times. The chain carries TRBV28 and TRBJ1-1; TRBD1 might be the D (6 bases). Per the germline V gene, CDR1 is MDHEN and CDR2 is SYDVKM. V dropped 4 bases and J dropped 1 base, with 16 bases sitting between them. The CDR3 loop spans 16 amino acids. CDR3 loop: CASSWAGAGSNTEAFF. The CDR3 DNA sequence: TGTGCCAGCAGTTGGGCGGGGGCCGGATCGAACACTGAAGCTTTCTTT.

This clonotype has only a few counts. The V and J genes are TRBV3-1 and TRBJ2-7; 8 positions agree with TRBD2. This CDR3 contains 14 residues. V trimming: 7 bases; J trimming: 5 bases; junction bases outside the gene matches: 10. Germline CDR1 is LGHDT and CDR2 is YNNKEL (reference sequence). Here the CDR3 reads CASTLSGIADEQYF. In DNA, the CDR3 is TGTGCCAGCACCCTTAGCGGGATTGCCGACGAGCAGTACTTC.

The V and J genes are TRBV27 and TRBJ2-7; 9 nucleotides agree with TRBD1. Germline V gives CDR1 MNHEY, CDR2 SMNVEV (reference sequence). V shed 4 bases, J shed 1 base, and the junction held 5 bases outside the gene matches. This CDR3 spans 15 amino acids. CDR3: CASSWKQGASYEQYF. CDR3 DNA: TGTGCCAGCAGTTGGAAACAGGGGGCGTCCTACGAGCAGTACTTC.

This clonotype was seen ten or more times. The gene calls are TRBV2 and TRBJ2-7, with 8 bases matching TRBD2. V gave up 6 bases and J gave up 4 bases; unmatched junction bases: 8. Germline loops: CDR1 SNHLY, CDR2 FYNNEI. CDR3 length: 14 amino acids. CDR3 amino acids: CASRRAGVGYEQYF. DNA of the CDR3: TGTGCCAGCAGGAGAGCGGGAGTGGGATACGAGCAGTACTTC.

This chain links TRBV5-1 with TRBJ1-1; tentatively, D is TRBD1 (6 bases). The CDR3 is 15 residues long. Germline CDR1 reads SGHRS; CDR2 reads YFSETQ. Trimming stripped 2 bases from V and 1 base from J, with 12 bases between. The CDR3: CASSFGQGQNTEAFF. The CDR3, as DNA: TGCGCCAGCAGCTTCGGGCAGGGGCAGAACACTGAAGCTTTCTTT.

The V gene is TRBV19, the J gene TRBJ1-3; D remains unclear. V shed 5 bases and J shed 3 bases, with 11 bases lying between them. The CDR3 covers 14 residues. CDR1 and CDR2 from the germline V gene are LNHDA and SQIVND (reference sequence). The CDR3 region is CASSGSRCGNTIYF. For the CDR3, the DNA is TGTGCCAGTAGTGGAAGCCGGTGTGGAAACACCATATATTTT.

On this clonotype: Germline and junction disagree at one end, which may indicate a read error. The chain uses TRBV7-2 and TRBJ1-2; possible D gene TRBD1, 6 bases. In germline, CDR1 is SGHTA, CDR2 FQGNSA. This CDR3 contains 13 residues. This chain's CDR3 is CASSRQAPYGSTF. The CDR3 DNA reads TGTGCCAGCAGTCGACAGGCTCCCTATGGCTCCACCTTC.

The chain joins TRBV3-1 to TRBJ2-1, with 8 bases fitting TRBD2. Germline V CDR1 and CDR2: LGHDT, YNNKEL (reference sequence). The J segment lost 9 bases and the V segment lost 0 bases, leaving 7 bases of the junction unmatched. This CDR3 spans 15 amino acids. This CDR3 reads CASSQDLRTSIEQFF. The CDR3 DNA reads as TGTGCCAGCAGCCAAGATCTAAGGACTAGCATTGAGCAGTTCTTC.

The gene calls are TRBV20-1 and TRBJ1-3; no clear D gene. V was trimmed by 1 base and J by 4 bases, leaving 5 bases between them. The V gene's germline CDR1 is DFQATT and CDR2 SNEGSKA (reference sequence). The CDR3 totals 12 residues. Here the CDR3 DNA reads TGCAGTGCTAGAGTTAAAGGAAACACCATATATTTT. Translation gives CSARVKGNTIYF.

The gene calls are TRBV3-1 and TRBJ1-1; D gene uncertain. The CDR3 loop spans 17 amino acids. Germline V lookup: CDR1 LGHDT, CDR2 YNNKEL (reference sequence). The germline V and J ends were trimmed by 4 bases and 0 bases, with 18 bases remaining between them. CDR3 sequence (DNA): TGTGCCAGCAGCCCCTTAAGGTGGGGATCTATGAACACTGAAGCTTTCTTT. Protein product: CASSPLRWGSMNTEAFF.

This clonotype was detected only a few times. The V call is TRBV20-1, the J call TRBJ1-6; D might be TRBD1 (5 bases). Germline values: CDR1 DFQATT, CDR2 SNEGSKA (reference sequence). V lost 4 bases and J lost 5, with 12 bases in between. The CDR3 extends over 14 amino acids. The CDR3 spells CSATQGTHNSPLHF. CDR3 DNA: TGCAGTGCTACCCAGGGAACCCATAATTCACCCCTCCACTTT.

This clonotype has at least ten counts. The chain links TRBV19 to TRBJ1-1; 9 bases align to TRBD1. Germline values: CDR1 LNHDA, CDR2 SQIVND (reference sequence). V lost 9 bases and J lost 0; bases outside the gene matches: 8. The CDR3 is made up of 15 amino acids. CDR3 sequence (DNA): TGTGCCAGCAGTTTGGGACAGGGATTGAACACTGAAGCTTTCTTT. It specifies CASSLGQGLNTEAFF. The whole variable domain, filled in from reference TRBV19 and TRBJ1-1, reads DGGITQSPKYLFRKEGQNVTLSCEQNLNHDAMYWYRQDPGQGLRLIYYSQIVNDFQKGDIAEGYSVSREKKESFPLTVTSAQKNPTAFYLCASSLGQGLNTEAFFGQGTRLTVV.

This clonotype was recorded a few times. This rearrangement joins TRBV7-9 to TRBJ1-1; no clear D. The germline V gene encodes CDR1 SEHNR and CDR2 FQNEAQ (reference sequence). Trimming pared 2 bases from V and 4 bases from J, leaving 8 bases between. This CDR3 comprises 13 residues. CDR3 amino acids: CASSLREATEAFF. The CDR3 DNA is TGTGCCAGCAGCTTAAGGGAGGCCACTGAAGCTTTCTTT. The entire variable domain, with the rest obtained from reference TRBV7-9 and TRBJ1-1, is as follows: DTGVSQNPRHKITKRGQNVTFRCDPISEHNRLYWYRQTLGQGPEFLTYFQNEAQLEKSRLLSDRFSAERPKGSFSTLEIQRTEQGDSAMYLCASSLREATEAFFGQGTRLTVV.

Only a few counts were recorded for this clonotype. The DNA of the CDR3 is TGTGCCAGCAAACTCGACCGGGGACGGATGAGCACTGAAGCTTTCTTT. It yields the protein CASKLDRGRMSTEAFF. The chain links TRBV11-2 to TRBJ1-1, with D possibly being TRBD1 (5 bases). The V end was cut by 7 bases, the J end by 4 bases, with 22 bases between. CDR1 is SGHAT and CDR2 is FQNNGV in the germline V gene. This CDR3 region has 16 residues. The full variable domain, rest sourced from reference TRBV11-2 and TRBJ1-1, is EAGVAQSPRYKIIEKRQSVAFWCNPISGHATLYWYQQILGQGPKLLIQFQNNGVVDDSQLPKDRFSAERLKGVDSTLKIQPAKLEDSAVYLCASKLDRGRMSTEAFFGQGTRLTVV.

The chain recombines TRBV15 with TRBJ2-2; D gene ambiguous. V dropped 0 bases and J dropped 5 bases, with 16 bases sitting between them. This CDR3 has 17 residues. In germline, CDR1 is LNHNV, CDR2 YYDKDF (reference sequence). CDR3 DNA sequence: TGTGCCACCAGCAGAGATAAACAGCAGGAAGGGACCGGGGAGCTGTTTTTT. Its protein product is CATSRDKQQEGTGELFF.

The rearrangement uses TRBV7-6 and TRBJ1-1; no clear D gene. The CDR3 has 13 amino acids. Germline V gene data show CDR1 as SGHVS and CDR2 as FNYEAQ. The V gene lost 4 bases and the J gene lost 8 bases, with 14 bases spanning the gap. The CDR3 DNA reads TGTGCCAGCAGCTCGGTCGGAATGGGCGAAGCTTTCTTT. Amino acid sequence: CASSSVGMGEAFF.

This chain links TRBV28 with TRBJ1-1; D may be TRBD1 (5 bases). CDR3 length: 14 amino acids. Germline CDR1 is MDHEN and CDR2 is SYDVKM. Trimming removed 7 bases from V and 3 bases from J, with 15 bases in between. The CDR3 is CASTLTGLHTEAFF. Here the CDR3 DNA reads TGTGCCAGCACCTTGACGGGGCTTCACACTGAAGCTTTCTTT. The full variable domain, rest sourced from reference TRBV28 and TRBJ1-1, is DVKVTQSSRYLVKRTGEKVFLECVQDMDHENMFWYRQDPGLGLRLIYFSYDVKMKEKGDIPEGYSVSREKKERFSLILESASTNQTSMYLCASTLTGLHTEAFFGQGTRLTVV.

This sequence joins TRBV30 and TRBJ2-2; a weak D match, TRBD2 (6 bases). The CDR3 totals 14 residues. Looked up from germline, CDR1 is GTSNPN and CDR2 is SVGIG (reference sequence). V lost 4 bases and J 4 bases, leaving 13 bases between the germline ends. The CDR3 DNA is TGTGCCTGGATCTGGGGAGGTGGCACCGGGGAGCTGTTTTTT. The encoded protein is CAWIWGGGTGELFF.

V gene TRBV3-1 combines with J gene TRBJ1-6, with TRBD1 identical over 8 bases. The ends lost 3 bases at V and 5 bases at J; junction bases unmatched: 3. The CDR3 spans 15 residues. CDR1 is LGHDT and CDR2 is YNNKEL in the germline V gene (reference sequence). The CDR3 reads CASSHQGQDNSPLHF. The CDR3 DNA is TGTGCCAGCAGCCACCAGGGACAGGATAATTCACCCCTCCACTTT.

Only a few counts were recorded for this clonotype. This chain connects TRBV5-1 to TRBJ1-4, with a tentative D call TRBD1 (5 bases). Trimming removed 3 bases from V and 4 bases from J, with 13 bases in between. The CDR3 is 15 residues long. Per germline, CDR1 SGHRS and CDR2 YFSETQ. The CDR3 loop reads CASSSEGAINEKLFF. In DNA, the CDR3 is TGCGCCAGCAGCTCGGAAGGGGCGATTAATGAAAAACTGTTTTTT.

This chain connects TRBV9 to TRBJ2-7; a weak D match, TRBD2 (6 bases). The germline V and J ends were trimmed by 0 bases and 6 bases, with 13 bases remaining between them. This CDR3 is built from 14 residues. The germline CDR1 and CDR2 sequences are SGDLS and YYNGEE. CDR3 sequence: CASSVGGPGSEQYF. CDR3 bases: TGTGCCAGCAGCGTAGGAGGGCCCGGGAGCGAGCAGTACTTC.

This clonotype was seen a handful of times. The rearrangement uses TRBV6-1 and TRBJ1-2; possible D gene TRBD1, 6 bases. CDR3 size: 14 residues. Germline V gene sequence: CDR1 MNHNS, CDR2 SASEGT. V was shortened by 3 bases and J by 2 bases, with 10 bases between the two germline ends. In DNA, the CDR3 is TGTGCCAGCAGTGATAGGGACACCAACTATGGCTACACCTTC. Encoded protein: CASSDRDTNYGYTF.

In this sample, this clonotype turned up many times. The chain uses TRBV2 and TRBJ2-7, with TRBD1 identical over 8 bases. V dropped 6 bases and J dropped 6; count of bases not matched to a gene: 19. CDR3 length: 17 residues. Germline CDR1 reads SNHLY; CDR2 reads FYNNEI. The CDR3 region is CASRRGQVNQLLGEQYF. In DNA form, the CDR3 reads TGTGCCAGCAGGAGGGGACAGGTTAATCAACTCTTGGGCGAGCAGTACTTC.

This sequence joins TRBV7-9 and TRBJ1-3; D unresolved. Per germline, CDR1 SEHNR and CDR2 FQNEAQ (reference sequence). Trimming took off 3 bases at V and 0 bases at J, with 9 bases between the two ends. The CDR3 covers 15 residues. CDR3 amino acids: CASSFLGNSGNTIYF. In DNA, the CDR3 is TGTGCCAGCAGCTTTTTGGGAAACTCTGGAAACACCATATATTTT.

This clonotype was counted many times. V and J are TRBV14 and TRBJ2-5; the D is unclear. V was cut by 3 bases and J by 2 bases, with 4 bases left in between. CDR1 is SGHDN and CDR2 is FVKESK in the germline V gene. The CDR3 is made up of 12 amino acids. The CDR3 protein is CASSQLQETQYF. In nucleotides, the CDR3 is TGTGCCAGCAGCCAGCTACAAGAGACCCAGTACTTC.

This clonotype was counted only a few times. CDR3 coding DNA: TGCAGTGCTAGCTATTTGGCAGGGGGTTTCCAAAACATTCAGTACTTC. Its translation: CSASYLAGGFQNIQYF. V usage is TRBV20-1 and J usage is TRBJ2-4, with 7 nucleotides matching TRBD1. Per the germline V gene, CDR1 is DFQATT and CDR2 is SNEGSKA (reference sequence). The trim removed 3 bases at V and 5 bases at J, leaving 13 bases unmatched. This CDR3 is built from 16 residues.